What follows describes a single TCR beta chain. The antigen remains unidentified. This sample is drawn from a study of OX40 agonist ivuxolimab in advanced cancers. The wider study: Patients were treated with ivuxolimab, an agonistic anti-OX40 (CD134) antibody. Three patients got partial responses; one had hepatocellular carcinoma and two had cutaneous melanoma.

Notes on the study in general: There were also nonresponders showing low normalized T-cell clonal expansion. Expanded clones belonging to CD8+ T cells outnumbered, on average, those of CD4+.

The assay was immunoSEQ multiplex PCR, and TCRdb's table has in-frame clones only and misses some. The sample lists roughly 30,000 clones; more than 90% were seen once. Trimming cost V 5 bases and J 2 bases, with 19 bases left between them. This CDR3 is built from 18 residues. The germline V gene encodes CDR1 MNHEY and CDR2 SMNVEV (reference sequence). This TCR was recovered from an adult with an advanced solid tumor such as melanoma, head and neck, liver or kidney cancer. The genes are TRBV27 and TRBJ1-6; TRBD1 is a possible D gene (6 bases). Material: CD4+ or CD8+ T cells sorted from blood, obtained in a trial of the OX40 agonist ivuxolimab. CDR3 amino acids: CASSPYEGGRPYNSPLHF. As DNA, the CDR3 is TGTGCCAGCAGTCCCTACGAGGGGGGGCGGCCCTATAATTCACCCCTCCACTTT.